What follows are 2 T cell receptor beta chains derived from one specimen sequenced in a study of cytomegalovirus exposure and HLA in healthy donors. Researchers ran the PCR with 60 Vbeta and 13 Jbeta primers. TCRdb keeps only in-frame clones here, not all; method: immunoSEQ multiplex PCR. The sample contains 150,000 to 250,000 clones, over 75% of which appear only once. Material: PBMCs. The receptors stem from a boy between 2 and 10 years old in good health and CMV-seronegative.

V usage is TRBV6-6 and J usage is TRBJ2-1; TRBD2 agrees at 14 bases. Germline V gene sequence: CDR1 MNHNY, CDR2 SVGAGI (reference sequence). The CDR3 runs to 15 residues. V dropped 6 bases and J dropped 7; count of bases not matched to a gene: 5. CDR3 residues: CASSPTSGGANEQFF. The CDR3 DNA reads TGTGCCAGCAGCCCGACTAGCGGGGGGGCGAATGAGCAGTTCTTC.

This clone has a single count. The chain couples TRBV30 to TRBJ1-1; no clear D. Trimming cost V 2 bases and J 6 bases, with 10 bases left between them. Germline loops: CDR1 GTSNPN, CDR2 SVGIG (reference sequence). The CDR3 is 12 residues long. The CDR3 coding sequence is TGTGCCTGGAGTTATGGAGTTGCTGAAGCTTTCTTT. Protein product: CAWSYGVAEAFF.